This TCR beta chain came from a study of T-cell memory formation after mild COVID-19. Turning to the study itself: The two donors had largely donor-specific TCR clusters.

Overall study results and limits: Proof of SARS-CoV-2 specificity was absent for the second-wave clones that crested on day 37. Some SARS-CoV-2-responding clones were already detected in memory before infection.

As for this clonotype: Its antigen remains unidentified.

From 5'RACE with constant-segment primers came TCR alpha and TCR beta cDNA libraries that carried sample barcodes and UMIs. TCRdb reprocessed the 5' RACE reads with MiXCR, giving one entry per CDR3 protein. The sample yields roughly 250,000 distinct CDR3 sequences, over 15% seen once. The source of this sequence is a man younger than 35 who had mild COVID-19 (a few samples of this study predate the infection). Cell type and time point are not known. Material: PBMCs or a T cell subset sorted from them (not recorded which).

CDR3 nucleotide sequence: TGCGCCAGCCGTTATGGGCCGAATGAAAAACTGTTTTTT. It specifies CASRYGPNEKLFF. The rearrangement uses TRBV4-1 and TRBJ1-4; D not resolved. The CDR3 runs 13 residues. V was shortened by 8 bases and J by 5 bases, with 12 bases between the two germline ends. Per the germline V gene, CDR1 is MGHRA and CDR2 is YSYEKL.